This T cell receptor (beta chain) was identified during a study of T-cell memory formation after mild COVID-19. TCRdb independently ran MiXCR on the 5' RACE reads; one entry per CDR3 protein. The table records about 320,000 distinct CDR3 sequences, around 15% of them present only once. This TCR derives from a man between 18 and 29 years old who had mild COVID-19 (a few samples of this study predate the infection). Cell type and time point are not known. The source material was PBMCs or a T cell subset sorted from them (not recorded which).

DNA of the CDR3: TGTGCCAGCAGGGGGACACCGAACACTGAAGCTTTCTTT. Translated, it gives CASRGTPNTEAFF. The chain joins TRBV7-3 to TRBJ1-1; D possibly corresponds to TRBD1 (6 bases). The CDR3 totals 13 residues. Germline values: CDR1 SGHTA, CDR2 FQGTGA. The ends were cut back, 6 bases at V and 1 base at J, with 9 bases in the middle.